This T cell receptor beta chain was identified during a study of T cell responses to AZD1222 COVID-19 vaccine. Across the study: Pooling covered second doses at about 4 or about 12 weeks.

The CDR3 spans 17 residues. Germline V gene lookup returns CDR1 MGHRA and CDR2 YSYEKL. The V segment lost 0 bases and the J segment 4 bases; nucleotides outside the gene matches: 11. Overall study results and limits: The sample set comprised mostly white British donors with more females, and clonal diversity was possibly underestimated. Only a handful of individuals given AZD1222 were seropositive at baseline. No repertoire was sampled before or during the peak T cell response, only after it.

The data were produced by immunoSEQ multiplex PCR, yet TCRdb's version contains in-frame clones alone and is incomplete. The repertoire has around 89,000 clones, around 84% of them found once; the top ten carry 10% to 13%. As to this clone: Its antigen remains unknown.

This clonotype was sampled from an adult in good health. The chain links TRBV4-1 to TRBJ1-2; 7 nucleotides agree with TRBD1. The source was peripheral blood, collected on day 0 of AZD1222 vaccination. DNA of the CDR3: TGCGCCAGCAGCCAAGATATGGCAGGGGGGGTGGGCTATGGCTACACCTTC. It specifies CASSQDMAGGVGYGYTF.